The 9 T cell receptor beta chains below were found in one sample sequenced in a study of control samples from healthy donors and cancer patients (dated by TCRdb to 2018 to 2020). The library was prepared using the immunoSEQ multiplex PCR assay. TCRdb retrieved this table from immuneACCESS and kept in-frame rearrangements only. Not all clones are present; in checked studies, unresolved V genes account for under half, and no reason is known for the remainder. A total of around 100,000 clones appear in this sample, 80% to 90% of them only once. 13% to 15% of the sample is taken by the ten largest. Sequencing input: blood. Receptors were obtained from a man younger than 40 in good health.

The chain has TRBV5-4 and TRBJ2-5; D is unclear. The V end was cut by 3 bases, the J end by 3 bases, with 9 bases between. This CDR3 spans 13 amino acids. Per germline, CDR1 SGHNT and CDR2 YYREEE (reference sequence). The CDR3 here is CASSSPLEETQYF. CDR3 DNA sequence: TGTGCCAGCAGCTCACCTTTGGAAGAGACCCAGTACTTC.

The genes are TRBV15 and TRBJ1-6; no clear D. Germline V gives CDR1 LNHNV, CDR2 YYDKDF (reference sequence). The CDR3 sequence is 14 residues long. V was cut by 1 base and J by 5 bases, with 6 bases left in between. The CDR3 region is CATSRGVNNSPLHF. CDR3 sequence (DNA): TGTGCCACCAGCAGAGGGGTCAATAATTCACCCCTCCACTTT.

The gene calls are TRBV11-3 and TRBJ1-2; D is unclear. The germline CDR1 and CDR2 sequences are SGHNT and YENEEA. CDR3 length: 13 residues. V was shortened by 1 base and J by 4 bases, with 7 bases between the two germline ends. The CDR3 is CASSLGSLYGYTF. The CDR3 DNA follows: TGTGCCAGCAGCTTAGGGAGCCTCTATGGCTACACCTTC.

This clone has only one observation. The chain recombines TRBV30 with TRBJ1-2, with TRBD1 matching 7 bases. Looked up from germline, CDR1 is GTSNPN and CDR2 is SVGIG (reference sequence). V lost 7 bases to trimming and J lost 4 bases; unmatched junction nucleotides: 9. The length of the CDR3 is 13 residues. CDR3 residues: CASASGGGYGYTF. CDR3 bases: TGTGCCTCCGCGTCAGGGGGTGGCTATGGCTACACCTTC.

The chain recombines TRBV15 with TRBJ2-2, with a tentative D call TRBD1 (5 bases). The CDR3 contains 14 residues. V was clipped by 5 bases and J by 1 base, with 8 bases between them. Germline CDR1 reads LNHNV; CDR2 reads YYDKDF (reference sequence). The CDR3 sequence is CATSQDRNTGELFF. In nucleotides, the CDR3 is TGTGCCACCAGCCAAGACAGGAACACCGGGGAGCTGTTTTTT.

The chain recombines TRBV19 with TRBJ2-7, with 7 nucleotides matching TRBD1. The CDR3 extends over 14 amino acids. The germline V gene has CDR1 LNHDA and CDR2 SQIVND (reference sequence). The V segment lost 3 bases and the J segment 2 bases; nucleotides outside the gene matches: 4. The CDR3 nucleotides are TGTGCCAGTAGTATGTCAGGGGGTACCTACGAGCAGTACTTC. The encoded protein is CASSMSGGTYEQYF.

The chain has TRBV9 and TRBJ2-5; D is undetermined. Germline V gene lookup returns CDR1 SGDLS and CDR2 YYNGEE. The CDR3 contains 13 residues. The ends were cut back, 0 bases at V and 4 bases at J, with 7 bases in the middle. The CDR3 nucleotides read TGTGCCAGCAGCGTAGGGACGGGAGAGACCCAGTACTTC. As protein: CASSVGTGETQYF.

This chain links TRBV28 with TRBJ2-3, with D unclear. This CDR3 is 15 amino acids long. Trimming removed 6 bases from V and 1 base from J, with 14 bases in between. The germline V gene has CDR1 MDHEN and CDR2 SYDVKM. The CDR3 reads CASRSRAGGTDTQYF. CDR3 sequence (DNA): TGTGCCAGCAGGTCCCGGGCAGGTGGCACAGATACGCAGTATTTT.

This chain's CDR3 is CASSSPSGSSYNEQFF. CDR3 bases: TGTGCCAGCAGTTCCCCCAGCGGGAGCTCCTACAATGAGCAGTTCTTC. The chain couples TRBV28 to TRBJ2-1, with TRBD2 identical over 8 bases. V shed 4 bases and J 0 bases; nucleotides not matched to a gene: 5. Germline V CDR1 and CDR2: MDHEN, SYDVKM. This CDR3 is 16 amino acids long.